What follows describes a single TCR beta chain. The data originate from a study of blood T cell repertoires in COVID-19. Whole-study context: Samples taken during acute and convalescent COVID-19 were collected in the United States, Italy and Spain. PBMCs, B-cell-depleted T cells, or T cells were the source of the cDNA or gDNA that made up the material.

How the authors handled the data: For nucleated cells, counts were estimated from reference gene primer amplification. Produced via immunoSEQ multiplex PCR; TCRdb's table is partial and in-frame only. That table supplies the V and J calls and clone size; D and trimming were determined from the DNA. The sample carries around 100,000 clones, around 81% recorded once. The sample was peripheral blood. The source is a man between 50 and 59 years old with active or convalescent COVID-19.

As DNA, the CDR3 is TGTGCCAGCAGTTTAATAACAGGGGATAGTACTGAAGCTTTCTTT. It specifies CASSLITGDSTEAFF. The V gene is TRBV11-3, the J gene TRBJ1-1; TRBD1 matches 7 bases. The germline V gene encodes CDR1 SGHNT and CDR2 YENEEA. Germline trimming cut 6 bases from V and 5 bases from J; bases unmatched to any gene: 12. This CDR3 region has 15 residues.